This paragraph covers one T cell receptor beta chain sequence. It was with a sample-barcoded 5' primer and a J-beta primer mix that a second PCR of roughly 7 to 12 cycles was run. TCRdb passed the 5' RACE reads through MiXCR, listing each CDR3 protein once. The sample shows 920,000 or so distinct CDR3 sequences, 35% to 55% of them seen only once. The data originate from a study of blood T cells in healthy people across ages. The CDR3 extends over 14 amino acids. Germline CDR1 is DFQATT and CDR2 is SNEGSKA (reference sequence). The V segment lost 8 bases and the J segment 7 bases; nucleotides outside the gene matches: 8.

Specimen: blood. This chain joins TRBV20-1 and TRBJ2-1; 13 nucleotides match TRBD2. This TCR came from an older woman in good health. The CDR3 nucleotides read TGCAGTTCAGTAGGACTAGCGGGAGAGAATGAGCAGTTCTTC. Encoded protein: CSSVGLAGENEQFF.